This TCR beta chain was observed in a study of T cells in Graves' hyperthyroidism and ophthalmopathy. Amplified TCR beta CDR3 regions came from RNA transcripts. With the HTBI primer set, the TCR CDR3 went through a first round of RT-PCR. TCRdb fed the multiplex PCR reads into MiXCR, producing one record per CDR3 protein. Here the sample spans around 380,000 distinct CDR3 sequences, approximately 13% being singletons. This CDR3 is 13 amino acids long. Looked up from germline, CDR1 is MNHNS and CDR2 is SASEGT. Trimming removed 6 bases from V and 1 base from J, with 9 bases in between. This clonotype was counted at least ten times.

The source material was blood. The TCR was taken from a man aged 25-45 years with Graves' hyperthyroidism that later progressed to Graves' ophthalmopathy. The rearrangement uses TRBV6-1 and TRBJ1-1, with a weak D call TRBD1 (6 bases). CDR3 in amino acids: CASRYRENTEAFF. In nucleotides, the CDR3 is TGTGCCAGCAGGTACAGGGAGAACACTGAAGCTTTCTTT.